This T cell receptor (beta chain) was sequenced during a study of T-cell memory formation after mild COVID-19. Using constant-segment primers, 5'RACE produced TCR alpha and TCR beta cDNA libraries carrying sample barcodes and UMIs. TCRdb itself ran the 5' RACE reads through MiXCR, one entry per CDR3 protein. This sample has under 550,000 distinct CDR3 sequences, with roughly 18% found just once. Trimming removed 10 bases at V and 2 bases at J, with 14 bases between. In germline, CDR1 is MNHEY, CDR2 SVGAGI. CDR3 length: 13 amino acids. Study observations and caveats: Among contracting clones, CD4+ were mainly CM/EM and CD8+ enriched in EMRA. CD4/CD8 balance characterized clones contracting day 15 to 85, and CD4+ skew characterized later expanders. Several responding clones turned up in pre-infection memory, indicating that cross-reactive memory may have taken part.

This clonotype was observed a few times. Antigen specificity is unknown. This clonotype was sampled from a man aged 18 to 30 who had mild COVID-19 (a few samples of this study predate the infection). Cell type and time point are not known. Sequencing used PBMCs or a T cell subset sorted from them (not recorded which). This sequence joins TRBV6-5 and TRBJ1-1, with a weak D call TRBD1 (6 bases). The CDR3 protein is CATGRGQNTEAFF. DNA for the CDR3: TGTGCCACCGGAAGGGGACAAAACACTGAAGCTTTCTTT.